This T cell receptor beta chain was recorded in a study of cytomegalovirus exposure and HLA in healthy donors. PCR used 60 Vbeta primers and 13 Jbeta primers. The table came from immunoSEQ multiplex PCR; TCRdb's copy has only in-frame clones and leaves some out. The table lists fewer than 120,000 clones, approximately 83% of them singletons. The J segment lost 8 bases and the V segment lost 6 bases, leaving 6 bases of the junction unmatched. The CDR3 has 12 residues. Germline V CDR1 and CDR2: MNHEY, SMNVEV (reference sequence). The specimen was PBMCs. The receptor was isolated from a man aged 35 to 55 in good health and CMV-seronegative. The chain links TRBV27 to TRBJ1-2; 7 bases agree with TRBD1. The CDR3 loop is CASRDRSSGYTF. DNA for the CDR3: TGTGCCAGCAGGGACAGGAGTTCCGGCTACACCTTC.